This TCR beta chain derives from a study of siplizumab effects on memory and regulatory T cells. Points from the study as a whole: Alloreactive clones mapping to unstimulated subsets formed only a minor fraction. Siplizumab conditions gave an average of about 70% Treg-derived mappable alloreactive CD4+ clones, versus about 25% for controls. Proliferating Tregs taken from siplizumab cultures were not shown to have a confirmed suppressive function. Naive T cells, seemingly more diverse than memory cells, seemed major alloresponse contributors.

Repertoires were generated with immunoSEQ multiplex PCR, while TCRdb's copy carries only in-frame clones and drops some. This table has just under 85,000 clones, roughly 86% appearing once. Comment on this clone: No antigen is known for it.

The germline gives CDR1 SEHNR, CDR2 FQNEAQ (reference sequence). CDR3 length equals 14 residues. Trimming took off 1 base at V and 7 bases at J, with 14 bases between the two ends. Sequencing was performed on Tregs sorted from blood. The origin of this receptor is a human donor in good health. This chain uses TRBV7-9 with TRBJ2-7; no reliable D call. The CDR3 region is CASSLVPMSGEQYF. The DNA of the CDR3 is TGTGCCAGCAGCTTAGTGCCGATGTCTGGGGAGCAGTACTTC.